What follows describes a single T cell receptor (beta chain). Donor samples were obtained from healthy Caucasian individuals from Russia, aged roughly 6 to 95. They isolated at least 6 million PBMCs from each sample. V was clipped by 3 bases and J by 4 bases; unmatched bases: 8. This CDR3 is 15 amino acids long. A J-beta primer mix and a sample-barcoded 5' primer were used in a second PCR of about 7 to 12 cycles. Tagging of each cDNA molecule was performed by a template-switch adaptor with 12 random nucleotides. TCRdb reprocessed the 5' RACE reads with MiXCR, giving one entry per CDR3 protein. The top ten clones hold about 12% of a sample with about 1.1 million distinct CDR3 sequences, more than 30% of them seen once. This entry comes from a study of blood T cells in healthy people across ages.

The TCR comes from a man between 18 and 35 years old in good health. The source material was blood. The J gene is TRBJ1-1, the V gene TRBV12-3 or TRBV12-4, with 7 bases aligning to TRBD1. CDR3 in DNA: TGTGCCAGCAGTTTGGGGGGACAGTCCGTCACTGAAGCTTTCTTT. Translation: CASSLGGQSVTEAFF.